This is a list of T cell receptor beta chains from one sample in a study of neurological immune-mediated disorders. TCRdb re-called the 5' RACE reads through MiXCR, storing one row per CDR3 protein. Among tens of thousands of distinct CDR3 sequences listed, around 5% were seen once. Sequencing was performed on PBMCs. The origin of the receptors is a young man with multiple sclerosis. CDR3s include the opening cysteine and the closing phenylalanine or tryptophan. Each record gives: clone size, J gene, D gene, V gene, CDR3 DNA, CDR3 protein. A D gene is named only where the DNA matches it firmly. Size is stated as once, few, many, or a class for an expanded clone.

abundance: many
j_gene: TRBJ1-1
d_gene: TRBD1
v_gene: TRBV20-1
CDR3nt: TGCAGTGCTACCGACAGGGGCTACACTGAAGCTTTCTTT
CDR3aa: CSATDRGYTEAFF

abundance: many
j_gene: TRBJ1-1
d_gene: -
v_gene: TRBV7-8
CDR3nt: TGTGCCAGTGAGGGACCGAAGGACACTGAAGCTTTCTTT
CDR3aa: CASEGPKDTEAFF

abundance: many
j_gene: TRBJ2-3
d_gene: TRBD2
v_gene: TRBV7-2
CDR3nt: TGTGCCAGCAGCCCTAGCGGATTCACAGATACGCAGTATTTT
CDR3aa: CASSPSGFTDTQYF

abundance: many
j_gene: TRBJ1-5
d_gene: TRBD1
v_gene: TRBV6-6
CDR3nt: TGTGCCAGCAGTTACTTAGCTTCACGGACAGGGGATAAAAGCAATCAGCCCCAGCATTTT
CDR3aa: CASSYLASRTGDKSNQPQHF

abundance: many
j_gene: TRBJ1-2
d_gene: -
v_gene: TRBV2
CDR3nt: TGTGCCAGCAGTGAAAGGATCCGGGGCTACACCTTC
CDR3aa: CASSERIRGYTF

abundance: medium-sized
j_gene: TRBJ2-1
d_gene: -
v_gene: TRBV11-2
CDR3nt: TGTGCCAGCAGGTACGGGGTCTACAATGAGCAGTTCTTC
CDR3aa: CASRYGVYNEQFF

abundance: many
j_gene: TRBJ2-3
d_gene: TRBD1
v_gene: TRBV5-1
CDR3nt: TGCGCCAGCAGTCGAGGGACAGGGGGCACAGATACGCAGTATTTT
CDR3aa: CASSRGTGGTDTQYF

abundance: few
j_gene: TRBJ1-5
d_gene: TRBD1
v_gene: TRBV20-1
CDR3nt: TGCAGTGCTCCCTACCCCCCAGGGGGCGATCAGCCCCAGAATTTT
CDR3aa: CSAPYPPGGDQPQNF

abundance: many
j_gene: TRBJ2-7
d_gene: TRBD2
v_gene: TRBV20-1
CDR3nt: TGCAGTGCTAACCCCGGGAGCGGGAGGGCCTACGAGCAGTACTTC
CDR3aa: CSANPGSGRAYEQYF

abundance: few
j_gene: TRBJ2-3
d_gene: -
v_gene: TRBV20-1
CDR3nt: TGCAGTGCTCGGAAGAGAGGAAAGGGCACAGATACGCAGTATTTT
CDR3aa: CSARKRGKGTDTQYF

abundance: few
j_gene: TRBJ2-7
d_gene: -
v_gene: TRBV9
CDR3nt: TGTGCCAGCAGCGTAAGACCCGACGGAGAACGCTACGAGCAGTACTTC
CDR3aa: CASSVRPDGERYEQYF

abundance: many
j_gene: TRBJ2-7
d_gene: -
v_gene: TRBV20-1
CDR3nt: TGCAGTGCTAGAGATCGGGCAGGGGCTCCCTCCTACGAGCAGTACTTC
CDR3aa: CSARDRAGAPSYEQYF